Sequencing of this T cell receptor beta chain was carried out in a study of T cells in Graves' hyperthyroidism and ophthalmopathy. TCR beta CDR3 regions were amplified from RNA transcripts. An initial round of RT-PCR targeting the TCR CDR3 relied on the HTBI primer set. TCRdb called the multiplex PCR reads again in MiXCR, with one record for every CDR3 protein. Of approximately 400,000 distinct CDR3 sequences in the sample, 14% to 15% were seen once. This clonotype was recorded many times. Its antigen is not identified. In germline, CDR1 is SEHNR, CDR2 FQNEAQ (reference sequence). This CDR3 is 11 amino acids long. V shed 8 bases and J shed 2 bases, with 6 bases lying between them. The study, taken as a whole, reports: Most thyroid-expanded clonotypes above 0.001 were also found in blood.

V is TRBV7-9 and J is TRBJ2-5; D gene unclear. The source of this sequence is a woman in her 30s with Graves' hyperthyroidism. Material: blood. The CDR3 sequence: CASGEQETQYF. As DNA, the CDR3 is TGTGCCAGCGGGGAACAAGAGACCCAGTACTTC. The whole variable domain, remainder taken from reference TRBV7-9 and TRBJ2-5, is DTGVSQNPRHKITKRGQNVTFRCDPISEHNRLYWYRQTLGQGPEFLTYFQNEAQLEKSRLLSDRFSAERPKGSFSTLEIQRTEQGDSAMYLCASGEQETQYFGPGTRLLVL.